This T cell receptor beta chain is drawn from a study of beta chain features in type 1 diabetes. Study-level background: About 110,000,000 sorted cells were examined across all samples. Whole-study results and caveats: For TCRB rearrangement, an influence of HLA type remained unresolved here. A moderate, significant TCRB CDR3 shortening appeared in type 1 diabetes across four CD4+ subsets.

Every single donor gave one heparinised blood draw, and these averaged around 120 mL. Naive, central memory, regulatory and stem cell-like memory cells within the CD4+ compartment were sorted using CD45RO/CCR7/CD25/CD127/CD95/CD27. Of note for this clone: Its antigen is still unknown.

The authors reverse transcribed all of the isolated RNA, so sequencing captured expressed TCRB transcripts. Profiled with immunoSEQ multiplex PCR; TCRdb holds only in-frame clones, not every one. The sample has 120,000 or so clones; 17% are singletons. Germline-derived CDR1 and CDR2 are SGHTA and FQGNSA. V lost 5 bases, J lost 5 bases, and 15 bases lay in between. The CDR3 length is 14 residues. The TCR was taken from a man aged 18 to 29 with type 1 diabetes. The rearrangement joins TRBV7-2 to TRBJ1-1; D gene unclear. Sequencing used central memory CD4+ T cells from blood. The CDR3 DNA is TGTGCCAGCAGCCTCTCCCAGTCTTGGACTGAAGCTTTCTTT. It specifies CASSLSQSWTEAFF.